A selection of T cell receptor beta chains follows, all from one sample in a study of T cells in localized non-small cell lung cancer. Sequenced by immunoSEQ multiplex PCR; TCRdb stores in-frame clones only, minus some. The profile covers about 9,200 clones, with 85% to 90% appearing a single time and 2% to 2.5% taken by the ten largest. The starting material was peripheral blood, obtained before any cancer treatment. The origin of the receptors is a female donor older than 55 with stage II squamous cell lung carcinoma. The conserved cysteine and the conserved F or W are not part of the CDR3 here.

v_call,j_call,cdr3_aa
TRBV14,TRBJ2-2,ASSLRAGMPNTGELF
TRBV30,TRBJ1-2,AWSAGTGDGYT
TRBV29-1,TRBJ1-2,SVDTAGYT
TRBV6-1,TRBJ1-4,ASSEYELGQLEKLF
TRBV5-1,TRBJ2-2,ASSPNSDRERAGELF
TRBV10-1,TRBJ2-3,ASWDGEDTQY
TRBV29-1,TRBJ2-5,SAFAGAAETQY
TRBV19,TRBJ2-3,ASTQGIGDTQY
TRBV4-1,TRBJ1-2,ASSQEQGIGYT
TRBV6-1,TRBJ2-7,ASSGGGTEQY
TRBV6-5,TRBJ1-1,ASSSGGTEAF